This T cell receptor (beta chain) is from a study of immune heterogeneity within non-small cell lung tumors. Multiplex PCR (32 V and 13 J primers) was used to amplify the TCR beta CDR3. From the multiplex PCR reads, TCRdb called clonotypes with MiXCR, one entry per CDR3 protein. The data show 5,500 to 6,500 distinct CDR3 sequences, with 22% seen just once and 8.5% to 9.5% held by the top ten. The CDR3 runs 16 residues. Germline V gene sequence: CDR1 MNHEY, CDR2 SVGEGT. The J segment lost 10 bases and the V segment lost 3 bases, leaving 12 bases of the junction unmatched. By share, this clonotype ranks as medium-sized (0.01 to 0.1%). Template was bulk tumor genomic DNA, 550 to 650 ng per sample. While surgery was under way, several biopsies spaced far apart were taken per primary tumor. Enrolled individuals presented with untreated, newly diagnosed non-small cell lung cancer and received curative surgery. The study drew donors from newly diagnosed non-small cell lung cancer patients having surgery with curative intent.

Sequenced input: lung tumor tissue. The chain links TRBV6-2 or TRBV6-3 to TRBJ2-1; 10 positions match TRBD2. This sequence originates from a man aged 70-80 years with non-small cell lung cancer. The CDR3 DNA is TGTGCCAGCAGTTATATCGGGGCTAGCGGGAGAGACGAGCAGTTCTTC. It encodes CASSYIGASGRDEQFF.